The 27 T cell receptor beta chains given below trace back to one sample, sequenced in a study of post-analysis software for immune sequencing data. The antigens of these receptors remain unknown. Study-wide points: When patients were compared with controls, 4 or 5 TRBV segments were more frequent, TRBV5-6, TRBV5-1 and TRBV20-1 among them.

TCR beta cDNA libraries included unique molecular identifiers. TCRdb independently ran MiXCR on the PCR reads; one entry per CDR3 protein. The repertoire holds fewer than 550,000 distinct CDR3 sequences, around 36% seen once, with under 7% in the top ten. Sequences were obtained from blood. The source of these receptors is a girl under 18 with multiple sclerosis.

This chain's CDR3 is CASSEVWGGYTF. DNA of the CDR3: TGTGCCAGCAGTGAAGTCTGGGGGGGCTACACCTTC. The chain couples TRBV6-1 to TRBJ1-2; TRBD1 is a possible D gene (5 bases). Trimming cost V 1 base and J 8 bases, with 8 bases left between them. The V gene's germline CDR1 is MNHNS and CDR2 SASEGT. The CDR3 is made up of 12 amino acids.

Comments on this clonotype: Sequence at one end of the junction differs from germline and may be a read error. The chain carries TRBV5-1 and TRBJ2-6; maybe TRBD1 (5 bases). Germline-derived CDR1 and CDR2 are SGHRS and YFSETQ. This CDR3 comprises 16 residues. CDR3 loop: CASSSQDRSGANVPTF. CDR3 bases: TGCGCCAGCAGCTCTCAGGACCGGTCTGGGGCCAACGTCCCGACTTTC.

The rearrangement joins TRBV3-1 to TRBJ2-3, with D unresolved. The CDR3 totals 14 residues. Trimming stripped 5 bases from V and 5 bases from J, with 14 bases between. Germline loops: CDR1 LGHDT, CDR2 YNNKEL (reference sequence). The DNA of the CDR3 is TGTGCCAGCAGCTCCCGGGTAGCTATAGATACGCAGTATTTT. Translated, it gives CASSSRVAIDTQYF.

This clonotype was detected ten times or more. The CDR3 loop reads CASTREGGAQETQYF. The DNA of the CDR3 is TGTGCCAGCACCCGTGAAGGCGGGGCCCAAGAGACCCAGTACTTC. V is TRBV9 and J is TRBJ2-5, with a possible D match to TRBD2 (6 bases). V lost 6 bases and J 1 base, leaving 16 bases between the germline ends. The CDR3 extends over 15 amino acids. Germline V gene lookup returns CDR1 SGDLS and CDR2 YYNGEE.

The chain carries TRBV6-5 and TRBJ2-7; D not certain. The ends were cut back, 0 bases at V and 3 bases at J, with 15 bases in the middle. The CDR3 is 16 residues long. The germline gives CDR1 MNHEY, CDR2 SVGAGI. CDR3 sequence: CASSYSVGEGYYEQYF. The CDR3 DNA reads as TGTGCCAGCAGTTACTCGGTAGGAGAAGGGTACTACGAGCAGTACTTC.

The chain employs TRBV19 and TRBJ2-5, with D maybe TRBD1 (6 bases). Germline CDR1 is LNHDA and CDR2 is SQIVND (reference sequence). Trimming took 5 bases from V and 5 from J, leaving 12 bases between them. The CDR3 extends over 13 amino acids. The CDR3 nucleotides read TGTGCCAGTAGTTCGGGACATCGGGAGACCCAGTACTTC. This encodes CASSSGHRETQYF.

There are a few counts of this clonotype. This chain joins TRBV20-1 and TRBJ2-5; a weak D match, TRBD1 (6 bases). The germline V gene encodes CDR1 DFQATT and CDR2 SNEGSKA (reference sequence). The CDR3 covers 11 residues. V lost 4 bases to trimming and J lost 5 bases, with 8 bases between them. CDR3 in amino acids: CSATTGETQYF. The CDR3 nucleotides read TGCAGTGCTACCACAGGGGAGACCCAGTACTTC.

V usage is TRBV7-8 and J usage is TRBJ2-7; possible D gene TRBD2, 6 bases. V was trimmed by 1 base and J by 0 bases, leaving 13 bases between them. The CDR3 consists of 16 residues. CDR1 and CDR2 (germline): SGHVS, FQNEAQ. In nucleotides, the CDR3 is TGTGCCAGCAGCTTAGACCTCTGGCGGGGCTCCTACGAGCAGTACTTC. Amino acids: CASSLDLWRGSYEQYF.

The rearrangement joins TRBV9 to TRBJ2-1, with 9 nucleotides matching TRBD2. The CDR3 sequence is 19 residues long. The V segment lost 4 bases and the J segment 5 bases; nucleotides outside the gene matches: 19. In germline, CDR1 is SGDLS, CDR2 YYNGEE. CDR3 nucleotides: TGTGCCAGCAGCCCCCCCTCGTTGGCTAGCGGGGCGGAGCACAATGAGCAGTTCTTC. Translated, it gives CASSPPSLASGAEHNEQFF.

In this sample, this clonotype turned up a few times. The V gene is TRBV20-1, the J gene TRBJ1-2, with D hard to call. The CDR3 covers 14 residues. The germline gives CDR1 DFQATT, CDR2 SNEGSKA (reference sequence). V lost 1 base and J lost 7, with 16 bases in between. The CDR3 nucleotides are TGCAGTGCTAGAGGGGTCGGACCCTCGGTTGGCTACACCTTC. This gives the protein CSARGVGPSVGYTF.

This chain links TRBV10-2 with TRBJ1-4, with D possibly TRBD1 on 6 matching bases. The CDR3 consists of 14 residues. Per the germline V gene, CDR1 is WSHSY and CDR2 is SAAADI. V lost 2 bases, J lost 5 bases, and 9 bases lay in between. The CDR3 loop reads CASSEGRGNEKLFF. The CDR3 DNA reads TGCGCCAGCAGTGAGGGTAGGGGGAATGAAAAACTGTTTTTT.

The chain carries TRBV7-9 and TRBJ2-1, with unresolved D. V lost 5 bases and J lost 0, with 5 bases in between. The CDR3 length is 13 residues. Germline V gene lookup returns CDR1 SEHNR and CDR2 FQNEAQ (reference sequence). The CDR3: CASSPNSYNEQFF. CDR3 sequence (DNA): TGTGCCAGCAGCCCGAACTCCTACAATGAGCAGTTCTTC. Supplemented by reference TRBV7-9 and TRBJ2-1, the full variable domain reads DTGVSQNPRHKITKRGQNVTFRCDPISEHNRLYWYRQTLGQGPEFLTYFQNEAQLEKSRLLSDRFSAERPKGSFSTLEIQRTEQGDSAMYLCASSPNSYNEQFFGPGTRLTVL.

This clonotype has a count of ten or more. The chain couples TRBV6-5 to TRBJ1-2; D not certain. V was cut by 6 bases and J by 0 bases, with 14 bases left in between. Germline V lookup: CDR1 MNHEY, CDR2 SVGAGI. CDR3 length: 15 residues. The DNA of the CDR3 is TGTGCCAGCAGCCGCCCAAATGGGGCTAACTATGGCTACACCTTC. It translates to CASSRPNGANYGYTF.

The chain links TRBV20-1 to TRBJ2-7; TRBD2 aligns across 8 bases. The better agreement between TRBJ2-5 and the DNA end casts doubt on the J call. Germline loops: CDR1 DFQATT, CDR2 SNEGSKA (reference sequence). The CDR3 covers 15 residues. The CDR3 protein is CSARGRGASVETQYF. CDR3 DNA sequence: TGCAGTGCTAGAGGGCGGGGGGCCTCGGTTGAGACCCAGTACTTC.

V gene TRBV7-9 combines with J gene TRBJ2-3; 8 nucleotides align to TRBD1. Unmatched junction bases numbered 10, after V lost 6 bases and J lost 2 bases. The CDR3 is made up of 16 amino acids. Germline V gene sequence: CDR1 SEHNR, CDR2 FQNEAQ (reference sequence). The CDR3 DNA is TGTGCCAGCAGTTACCCGGGACAGGACCTCACAGATACGCAGTATTTT. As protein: CASSYPGQDLTDTQYF. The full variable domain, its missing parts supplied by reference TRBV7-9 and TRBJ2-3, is DTGVSQNPRHKITKRGQNVTFRCDPISEHNRLYWYRQTLGQGPEFLTYFQNEAQLEKSRLLSDRFSAERPKGSFSTLEIQRTEQGDSAMYLCASSYPGQDLTDTQYFGPGTRLTVL.

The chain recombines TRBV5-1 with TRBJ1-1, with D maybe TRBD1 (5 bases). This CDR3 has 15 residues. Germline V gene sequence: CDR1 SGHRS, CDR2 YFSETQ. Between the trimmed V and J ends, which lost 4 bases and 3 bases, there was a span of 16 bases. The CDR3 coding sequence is TGCGCCAGCAGCCCAGGGACTCGGTCGGACACTGAAGCTTTCTTT. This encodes CASSPGTRSDTEAFF.

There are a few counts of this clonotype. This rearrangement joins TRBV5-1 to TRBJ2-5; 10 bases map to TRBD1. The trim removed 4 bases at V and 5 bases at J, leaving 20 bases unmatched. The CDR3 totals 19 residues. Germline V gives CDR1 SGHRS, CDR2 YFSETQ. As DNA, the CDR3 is TGCGCCAGCAGCCTAGCGCCTTTCCTGACAGGGGGCGGACCGGAGACCCAGTACTTC. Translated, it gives CASSLAPFLTGGGPETQYF.

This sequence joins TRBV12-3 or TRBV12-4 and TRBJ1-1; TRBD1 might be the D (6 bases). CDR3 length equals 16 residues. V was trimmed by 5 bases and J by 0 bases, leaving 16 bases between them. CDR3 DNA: TGTGCCAGCAGTACCCGGGGGCCTAGGTTGAACACTGAAGCTTTCTTT. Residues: CASSTRGPRLNTEAFF.

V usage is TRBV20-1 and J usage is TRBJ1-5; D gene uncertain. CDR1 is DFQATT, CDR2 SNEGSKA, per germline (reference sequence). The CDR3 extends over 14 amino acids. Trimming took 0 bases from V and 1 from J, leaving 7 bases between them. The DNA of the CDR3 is TGCAGTGCTAGAGATTGGCACAGCAATCAGCCCCAGCATTTT. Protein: CSARDWHSNQPQHF.

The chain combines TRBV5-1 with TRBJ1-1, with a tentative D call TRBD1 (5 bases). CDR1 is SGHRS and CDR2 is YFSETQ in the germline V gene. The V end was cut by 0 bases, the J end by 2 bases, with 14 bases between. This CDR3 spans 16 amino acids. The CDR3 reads CASSLVLPGVNTEAFF. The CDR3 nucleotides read TGCGCCAGCAGCTTGGTCCTTCCGGGGGTAAACACTGAAGCTTTCTTT.

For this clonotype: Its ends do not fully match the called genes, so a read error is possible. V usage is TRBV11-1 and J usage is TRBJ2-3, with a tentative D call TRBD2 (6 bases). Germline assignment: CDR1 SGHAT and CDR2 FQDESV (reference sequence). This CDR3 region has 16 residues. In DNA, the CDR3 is TGTGCCAGCAGCGCGGGACTCGCCCCTAGCACAGGTACGCAGTATTTT. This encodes CASSAGLAPSTGTQYF.

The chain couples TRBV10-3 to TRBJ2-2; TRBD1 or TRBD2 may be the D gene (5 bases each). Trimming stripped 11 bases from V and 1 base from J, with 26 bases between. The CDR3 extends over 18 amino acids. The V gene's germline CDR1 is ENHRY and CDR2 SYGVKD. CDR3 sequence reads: CASKPQGAGTGNTGELFF. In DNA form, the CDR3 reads TGTGCCTCCAAACCCCAAGGGGCAGGGACGGGGAACACCGGGGAGCTGTTTTTT.

The CDR3 protein is CASSPRQSSYNEQFF. CDR3 DNA sequence: TGTGCCAGCAGCCCCAGACAGAGCTCCTACAATGAGCAGTTCTTC. The gene calls are TRBV27 and TRBJ2-1; possible D gene TRBD1, 5 bases. CDR1 is MNHEY, CDR2 SMNVEV, per germline (reference sequence). The CDR3 loop spans 15 amino acids. The V and J ends lost 6 bases and 0 bases respectively, with 12 bases between them.

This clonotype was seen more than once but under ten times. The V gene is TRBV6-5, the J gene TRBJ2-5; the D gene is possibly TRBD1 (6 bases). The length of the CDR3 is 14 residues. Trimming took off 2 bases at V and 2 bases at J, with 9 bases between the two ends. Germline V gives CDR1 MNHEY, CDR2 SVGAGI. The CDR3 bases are TGTGCCAGCAGTTACGTGGACAGACAAGAGACCCAGTACTTC. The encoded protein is CASSYVDRQETQYF.

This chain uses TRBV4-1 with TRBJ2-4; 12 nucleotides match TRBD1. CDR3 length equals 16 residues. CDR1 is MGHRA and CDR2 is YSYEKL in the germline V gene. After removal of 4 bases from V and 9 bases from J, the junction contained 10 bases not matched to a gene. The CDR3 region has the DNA TGCGCCAGCAGCCCCTCCCGGGACAGGGGGCTTGGCATTCAGTACTTC. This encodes CASSPSRDRGLGIQYF.

CDR3 in amino acids: CASSLRKPQNEKLFF. As DNA, the CDR3 is TGTGCCAGCAGCCTCCGCAAACCCCAAAATGAAAAACTGTTTTTT. J is TRBJ1-4 and V is TRBV3-1; D not resolved. Germline loops: CDR1 LGHDT, CDR2 YNNKEL (reference sequence). V lost 4 bases and J 5 bases, leaving 14 bases between the germline ends. The CDR3 spans 15 residues.

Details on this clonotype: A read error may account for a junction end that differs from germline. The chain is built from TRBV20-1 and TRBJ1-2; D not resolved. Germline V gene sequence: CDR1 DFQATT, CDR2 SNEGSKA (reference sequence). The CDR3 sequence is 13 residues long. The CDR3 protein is CSARVASRYGHTF. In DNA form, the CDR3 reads TGCAGTGCTAGAGTAGCCAGTAGGTATGGCCACACCTTC.